The text below deals with one TCR beta chain. The antigen remains unidentified. Following RNA extraction, reverse transcription yielded cDNA that acted as the sequencing template. Sequencing was performed with immunoSEQ multiplex PCR; in TCRdb, only in-frame clones are kept and a portion is missing. Among 110,000 to 150,000 clones listed, about four fifths were seen once. These data belong to a study of CD8+ T cells in alopecia areata. V was shortened by 0 bases and J by 2 bases, with 10 bases between the two germline ends. The germline gives CDR1 LGHNA, CDR2 YSLEER. The CDR3 runs to 16 residues. Regarding treatment: oral pan-JAK inhibitor, 5-10 mg twice daily. Points from the study as a whole: Any link of baseline CD8+ expansion to response, resting on one nonresponder, remains uncertain. TCRs were shared less clearly across patients than in mice, possibly for HLA-related reasons. Within the top 100, expanded CD8+ clones significantly decreased with tofacitinib, as did scalp clonality.

This clonotype was obtained from a human donor with alopecia areata. The chain recombines TRBV4-3 with TRBJ2-2, with a tentative D call TRBD1 (5 bases). Here the sequenced sample was CD8+ T cells sorted from blood, taken at week 4, from a patient treated with tofacitinib. The CDR3 loop is CASSQDRQGNTGELFF. The CDR3 DNA reads as TGCGCCAGCAGCCAAGATCGCCAGGGCAACACCGGGGAGCTGTTTTTT.